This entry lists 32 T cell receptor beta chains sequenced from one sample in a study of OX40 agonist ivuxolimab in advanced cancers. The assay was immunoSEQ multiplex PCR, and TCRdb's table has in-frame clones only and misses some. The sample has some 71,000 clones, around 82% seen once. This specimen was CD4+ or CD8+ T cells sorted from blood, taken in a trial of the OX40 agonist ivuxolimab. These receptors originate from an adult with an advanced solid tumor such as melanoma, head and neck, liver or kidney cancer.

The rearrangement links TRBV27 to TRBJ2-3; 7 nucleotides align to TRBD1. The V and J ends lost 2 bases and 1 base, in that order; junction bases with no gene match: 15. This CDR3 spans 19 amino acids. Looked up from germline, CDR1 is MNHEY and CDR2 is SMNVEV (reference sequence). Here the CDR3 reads CASSLRRGGLYRRTDTQYF. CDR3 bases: TGTGCCAGCAGTTTAAGGAGAGGGGGCTTGTATCGTCGCACAGATACGCAGTATTTT.

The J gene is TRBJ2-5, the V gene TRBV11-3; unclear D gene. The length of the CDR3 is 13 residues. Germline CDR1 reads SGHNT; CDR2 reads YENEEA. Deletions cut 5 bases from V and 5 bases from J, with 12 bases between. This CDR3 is CASSPTGYETQYF. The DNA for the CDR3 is TGTGCCAGCAGCCCGACGGGCTACGAGACCCAGTACTTC. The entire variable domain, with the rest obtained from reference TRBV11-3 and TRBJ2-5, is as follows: EAGVVQSPRYKIIEKKQPVAFWCNPISGHNTLYWYLQNLGQGPELLIRYENEEAVDDSQLPKDRFSAERLKGVDSTLKIQPAELGDSAVYLCASSPTGYETQYFGPGTRLLVL.

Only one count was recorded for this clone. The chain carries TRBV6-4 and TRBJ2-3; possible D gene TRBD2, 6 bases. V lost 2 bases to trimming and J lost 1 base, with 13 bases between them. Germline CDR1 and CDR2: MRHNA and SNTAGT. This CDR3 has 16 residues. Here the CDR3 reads CASSDGRSAGTDTQYF. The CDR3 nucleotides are TGTGCCAGCAGTGACGGGAGGTCGGCCGGCACAGATACGCAGTATTTT.

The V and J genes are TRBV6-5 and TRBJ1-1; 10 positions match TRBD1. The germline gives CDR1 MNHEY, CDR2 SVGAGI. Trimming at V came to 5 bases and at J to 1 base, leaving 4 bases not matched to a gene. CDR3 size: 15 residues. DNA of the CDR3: TGTGCCAGCAGTCAGGGACAGGGGCCGAACACTGAAGCTTTCTTT. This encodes CASSQGQGPNTEAFF.

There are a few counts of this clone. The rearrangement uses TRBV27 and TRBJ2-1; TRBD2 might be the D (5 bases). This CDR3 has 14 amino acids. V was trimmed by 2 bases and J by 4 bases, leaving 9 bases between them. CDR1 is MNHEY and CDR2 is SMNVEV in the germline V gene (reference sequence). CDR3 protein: CASSLGGSYNEQFF. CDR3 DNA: TGTGCCAGCAGTTTAGGAGGCAGTTACAATGAGCAGTTCTTC.

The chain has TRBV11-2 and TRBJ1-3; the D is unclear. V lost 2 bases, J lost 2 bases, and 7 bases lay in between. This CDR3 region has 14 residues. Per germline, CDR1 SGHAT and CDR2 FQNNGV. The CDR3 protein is CASSLPGAGNTIYF. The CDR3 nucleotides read TGTGCCAGCAGCTTACCTGGAGCTGGAAACACCATATATTTT.

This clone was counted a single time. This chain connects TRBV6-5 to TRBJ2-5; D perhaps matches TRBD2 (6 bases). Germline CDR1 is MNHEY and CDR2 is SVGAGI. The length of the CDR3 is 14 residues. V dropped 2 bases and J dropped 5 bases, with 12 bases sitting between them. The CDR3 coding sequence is TGTGCCAGCAGTTACGCTAGCGTTCGGGAGACCCAGTACTTC. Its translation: CASSYASVRETQYF.

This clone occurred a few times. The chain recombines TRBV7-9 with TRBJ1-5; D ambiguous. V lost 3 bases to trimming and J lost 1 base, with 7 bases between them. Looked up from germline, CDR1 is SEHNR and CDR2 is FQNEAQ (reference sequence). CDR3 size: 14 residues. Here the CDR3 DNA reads TGTGCCAGCAGCTTTGGGCAAAGCAATCAGCCCCAGCATTTT. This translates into CASSFGQSNQPQHF.

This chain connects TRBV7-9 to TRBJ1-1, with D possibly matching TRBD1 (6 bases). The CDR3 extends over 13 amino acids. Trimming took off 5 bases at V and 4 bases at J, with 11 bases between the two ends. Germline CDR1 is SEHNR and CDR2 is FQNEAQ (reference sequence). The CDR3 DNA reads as TGTGCCAGCAGCAAAACAGGGTTCACTGAAGCTTTCTTT. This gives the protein CASSKTGFTEAFF.

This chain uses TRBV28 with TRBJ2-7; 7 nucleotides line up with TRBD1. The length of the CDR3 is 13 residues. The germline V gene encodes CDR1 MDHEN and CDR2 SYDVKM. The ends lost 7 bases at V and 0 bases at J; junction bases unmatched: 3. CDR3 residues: CASTRGSSYEQYF. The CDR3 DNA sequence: TGTGCCAGCACCAGGGGGAGCTCCTACGAGCAGTACTTC. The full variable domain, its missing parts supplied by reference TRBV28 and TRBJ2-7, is DVKVTQSSRYLVKRTGEKVFLECVQDMDHENMFWYRQDPGLGLRLIYFSYDVKMKEKGDIPEGYSVSREKKERFSLILESASTNQTSMYLCASTRGSSYEQYFGPGTRLTVT.

CDR3 amino acids: CASSFRTGMDEQFF. CDR3 in DNA: TGTGCCAGCAGCTTTCGGACAGGGATGGATGAGCAGTTCTTC. The V call is TRBV5-6, the J call TRBJ2-1; 8 bases line up with TRBD1. The germline gives CDR1 SGHDT, CDR2 YYEEEE. V lost 2 bases and J lost 8; bases outside the gene matches: 6. CDR3 length: 14 residues.

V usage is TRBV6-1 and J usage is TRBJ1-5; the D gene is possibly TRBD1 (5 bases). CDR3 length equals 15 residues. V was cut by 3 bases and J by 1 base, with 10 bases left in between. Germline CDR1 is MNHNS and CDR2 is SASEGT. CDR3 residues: CASSDQGLSNQPQHF. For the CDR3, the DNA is TGTGCCAGCAGTGATCAGGGATTAAGCAATCAGCCCCAGCATTTT.

The chain's CDR3 is CASSPQGTGANVLTF. The CDR3 bases are TGTGCCAGCAGCCCACAGGGAACTGGGGCCAACGTCCTGACTTTC. This chain joins TRBV7-9 and TRBJ2-6; maybe TRBD1 (6 bases). V was pared by 5 bases and J by 2 bases, with 10 bases between. CDR1 is SEHNR and CDR2 is FQNEAQ in the germline V gene (reference sequence). CDR3 size: 15 residues.

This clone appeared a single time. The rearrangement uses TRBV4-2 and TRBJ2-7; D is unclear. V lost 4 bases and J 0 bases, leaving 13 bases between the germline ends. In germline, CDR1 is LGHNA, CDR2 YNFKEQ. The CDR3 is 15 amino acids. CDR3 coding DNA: TGTGCCAGCAGCCTGAGGCGCCCGACCTCCTACGAGCAGTACTTC. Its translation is CASSLRRPTSYEQYF.

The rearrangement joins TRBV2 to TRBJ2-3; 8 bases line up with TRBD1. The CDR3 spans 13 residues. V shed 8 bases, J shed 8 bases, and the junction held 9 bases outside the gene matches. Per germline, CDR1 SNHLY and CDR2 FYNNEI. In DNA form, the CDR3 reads TGTGCCAGCTCGGGACAGGAGTTAGCTACGCAGTATTTT. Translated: CASSGQELATQYF.

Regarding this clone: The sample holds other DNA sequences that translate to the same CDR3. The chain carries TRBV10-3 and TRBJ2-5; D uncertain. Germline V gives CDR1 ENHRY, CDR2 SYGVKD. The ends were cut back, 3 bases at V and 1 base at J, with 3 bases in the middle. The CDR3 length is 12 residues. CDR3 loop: CAISEPQETQYF. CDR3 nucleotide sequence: TGTGCCATCAGTGAACCCCAAGAGACCCAGTACTTC.

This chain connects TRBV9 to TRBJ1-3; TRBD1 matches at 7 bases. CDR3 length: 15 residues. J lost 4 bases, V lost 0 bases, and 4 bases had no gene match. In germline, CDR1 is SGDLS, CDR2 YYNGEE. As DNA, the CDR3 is TGTGCCAGCAGCGTAGAGGGGGCTTACGGAAACACCATATATTTT. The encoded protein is CASSVEGAYGNTIYF.

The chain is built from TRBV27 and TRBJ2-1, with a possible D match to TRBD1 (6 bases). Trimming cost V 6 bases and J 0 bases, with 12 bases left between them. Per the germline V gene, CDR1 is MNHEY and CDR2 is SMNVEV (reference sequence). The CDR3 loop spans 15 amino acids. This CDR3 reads CASSQRGSSYNEQFF. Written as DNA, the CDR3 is TGTGCCAGCAGCCAAAGGGGGAGCTCCTACAATGAGCAGTTCTTC.

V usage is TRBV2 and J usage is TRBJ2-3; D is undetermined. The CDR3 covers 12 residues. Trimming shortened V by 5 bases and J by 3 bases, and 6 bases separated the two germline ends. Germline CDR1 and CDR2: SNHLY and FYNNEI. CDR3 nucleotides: TGTGCCAGCAGTTACTCAACAGATACGCAGTATTTT. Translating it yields CASSYSTDTQYF.

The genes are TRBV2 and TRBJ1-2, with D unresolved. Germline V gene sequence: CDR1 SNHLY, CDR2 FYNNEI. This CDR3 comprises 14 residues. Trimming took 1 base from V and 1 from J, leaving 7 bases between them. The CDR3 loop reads CASSEGGLNYGYTF. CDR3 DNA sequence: TGTGCCAGCAGTGAAGGAGGCCTTAACTATGGCTACACCTTC.

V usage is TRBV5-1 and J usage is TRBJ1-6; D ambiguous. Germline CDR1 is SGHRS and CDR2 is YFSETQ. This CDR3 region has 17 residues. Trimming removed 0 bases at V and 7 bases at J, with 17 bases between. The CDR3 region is CASSLEPWAEHNSPLHF. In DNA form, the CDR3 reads TGCGCCAGCAGCTTGGAACCTTGGGCAGAACACAATTCACCCCTCCACTTT.

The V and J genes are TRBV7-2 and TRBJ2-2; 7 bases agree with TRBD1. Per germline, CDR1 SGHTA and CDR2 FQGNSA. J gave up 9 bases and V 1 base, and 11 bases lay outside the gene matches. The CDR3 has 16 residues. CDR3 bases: TGTGCCAGCAGCTTAGAGGGACAGACTGTTTCCTGGGAGCTGTTTTTT. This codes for CASSLEGQTVSWELFF.

The CDR3 nucleotides are TGTGCCATCAGTGAGTATCAGCACATGAACACTGAAGCTTTCTTT. Its translation is CAISEYQHMNTEAFF. The genes are TRBV10-3 and TRBJ1-1; D remains unclear. In germline, CDR1 is ENHRY, CDR2 SYGVKD. V lost 1 base and J lost 0, with 9 bases in between. CDR3 length: 15 amino acids.

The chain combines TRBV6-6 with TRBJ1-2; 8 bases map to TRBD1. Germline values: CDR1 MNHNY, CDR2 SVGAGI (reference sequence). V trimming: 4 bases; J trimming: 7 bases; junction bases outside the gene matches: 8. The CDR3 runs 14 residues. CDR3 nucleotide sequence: TGTGCCAGCAGTTTTGGGGACAGGATGGGTGGCTACACCTTC. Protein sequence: CASSFGDRMGGYTF.

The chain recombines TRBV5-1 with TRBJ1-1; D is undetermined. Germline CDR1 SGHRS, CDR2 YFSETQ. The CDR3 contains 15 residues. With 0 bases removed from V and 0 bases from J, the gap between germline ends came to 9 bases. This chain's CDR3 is CASSLGHGMNTEAFF. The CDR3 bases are TGCGCCAGCAGCTTGGGCCATGGGATGAACACTGAAGCTTTCTTT.

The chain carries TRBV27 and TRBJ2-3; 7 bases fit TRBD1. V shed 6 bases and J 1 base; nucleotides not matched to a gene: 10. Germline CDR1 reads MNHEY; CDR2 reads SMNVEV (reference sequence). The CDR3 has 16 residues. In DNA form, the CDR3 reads TGTGCCAGCAGCTCGACAGGGATTTGGGGCACAGATACGCAGTATTTT. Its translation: CASSSTGIWGTDTQYF.

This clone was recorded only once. DNA for the CDR3: TGTGCCAGCAGTCGGATACTAGCGGGAGAGGGGGAGACCCAGTACTTC. Translating it yields CASSRILAGEGETQYF. The chain carries TRBV2 and TRBJ2-5; 11 nucleotides match TRBD2. This CDR3 is built from 16 residues. Germline CDR1 reads SNHLY; CDR2 reads FYNNEI. J gave up 5 bases and V 5 bases, and 10 bases lay outside the gene matches.

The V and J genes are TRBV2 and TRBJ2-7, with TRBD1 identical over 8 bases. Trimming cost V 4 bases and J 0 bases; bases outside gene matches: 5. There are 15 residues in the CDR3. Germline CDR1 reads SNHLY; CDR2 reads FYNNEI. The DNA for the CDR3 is TGTGCCAGCAGTGGGGGACAGGCGAACTCCTACGAGCAGTACTTC. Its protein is CASSGGQANSYEQYF. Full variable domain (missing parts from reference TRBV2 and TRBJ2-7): EPEVTQTPSHQVTQMGQEVILRCVPISNHLYFYWYRQILGQKVEFLVSFYNNEISEKSEIFDDQFSVERPDGSNFTLKIRSTKLEDSAMYFCASSGGQANSYEQYFGPGTRLTVT.

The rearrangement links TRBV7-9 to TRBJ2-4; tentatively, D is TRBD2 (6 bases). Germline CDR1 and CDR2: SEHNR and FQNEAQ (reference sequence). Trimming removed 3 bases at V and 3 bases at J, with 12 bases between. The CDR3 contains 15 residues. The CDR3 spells CASSFSSGVKNIQYF. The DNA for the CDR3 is TGTGCCAGCAGCTTTAGTTCGGGGGTCAAAAACATTCAGTACTTC. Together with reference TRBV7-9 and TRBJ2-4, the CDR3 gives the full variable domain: DTGVSQNPRHKITKRGQNVTFRCDPISEHNRLYWYRQTLGQGPEFLTYFQNEAQLEKSRLLSDRFSAERPKGSFSTLEIQRTEQGDSAMYLCASSFSSGVKNIQYFGAGTRLSVL.

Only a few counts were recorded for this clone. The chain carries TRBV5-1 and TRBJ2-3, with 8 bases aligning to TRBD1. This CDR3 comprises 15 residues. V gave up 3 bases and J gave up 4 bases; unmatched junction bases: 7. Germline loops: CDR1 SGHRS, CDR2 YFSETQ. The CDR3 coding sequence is TGCGCCAGCAGCTGGACGACAGGGGATTCAGATACGCAGTATTTT. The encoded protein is CASSWTTGDSDTQYF.

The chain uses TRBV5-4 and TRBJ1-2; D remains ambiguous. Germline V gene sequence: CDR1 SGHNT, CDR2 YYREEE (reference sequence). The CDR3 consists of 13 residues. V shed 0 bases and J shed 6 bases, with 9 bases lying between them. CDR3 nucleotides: TGTGCCAGCAGCTTGGGAGTGGAAGATGGCTACACCTTC. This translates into CASSLGVEDGYTF.

CDR3 in amino acids: CASSQGLATVRRDIQYF. In DNA form, the CDR3 reads TGCGCCAGCAGCCAAGGACTAGCGACGGTTCGTAGGGACATTCAGTACTTC. The chain carries TRBV4-3 and TRBJ2-4; 8 bases map to TRBD2. CDR3 size: 17 residues. Germline loops: CDR1 LGHNA, CDR2 YSLEER. The J segment lost 8 bases and the V segment lost 1 base, leaving 13 bases of the junction unmatched.